These 24 T cell receptor beta chains originate from one sample sequenced in a study of human T cells and chemical hapten exposure. Time point described: patch test 3, about 24 weeks after DPC sensitization. This sample's treatment: therapeutic diphenylcyclopropenone sensitization with weekly scalp DPC. TCRdb called the RACE reads again in MiXCR, with one record for every CDR3 protein. The sample yields 55,000 to 75,000 distinct CDR3 sequences, roughly 12% seen once. Sequenced here: whole blood, sampled in connection with sensitization to the hapten diphenylcyclopropenone (DPC). The receptors stem from a man aged 25-45 years with alopecia areata. Some clones in this sample may be carry-over from other donors' samples.

This clonotype was counted many times. V and J are TRBV9 and TRBJ2-7, with 9 bases lining up with TRBD1. This CDR3 comprises 14 residues. Germline V gene data show CDR1 as SGDLS and CDR2 as YYNGEE. The ends lost 4 bases at V and 3 bases at J; junction bases unmatched: 5. The CDR3 DNA follows: TGTGCCAGCAGCCGACAGGGGGAAATCTACGAGCAGTACTTC. It encodes CASSRQGEIYEQYF.

This clonotype was seen repeatedly, ten times or more. The V gene is TRBV7-2, the J gene TRBJ2-1; D is undetermined. This CDR3 is built from 14 residues. Trimming took off 1 base at V and 2 bases at J, with 6 bases between the two ends. The germline V gene has CDR1 SGHTA and CDR2 FQGNSA. The CDR3 here is CASSLDPTYNEQFF. The CDR3, as DNA: TGTGCCAGCAGCTTAGATCCCACCTACAATGAGCAGTTCTTC.

The rearrangement links TRBV5-4 to TRBJ2-6, with D possibly matching TRBD2 (6 bases). The germline V and J ends were trimmed by 2 bases and 4 bases, with 13 bases remaining between them. Per the germline V gene, CDR1 is SGHNT and CDR2 is YYREEE (reference sequence). CDR3 length equals 16 residues. The CDR3 DNA reads TGTGCCAGCAGCTTAGGAGGGGCGGCAGGGGCCAACGTCCTGACTTTC. Encoded protein: CASSLGGAAGANVLTF. Using reference TRBV5-4 and TRBJ2-6 for the parts outside the CDR3, the full variable domain is ETGVTQSPTHLIKTRGQQVTLRCSSQSGHNTVSWYQQALGQGPQFIFQYYREEENGRGNFPPRFSGLQFPNYSSELNVNALELDDSALYLCASSLGGAAGANVLTFGAGSRLTVL.

This clonotype showed up just a few times. This rearrangement joins TRBV7-9 to TRBJ1-6; TRBD1 matches 9 bases. The CDR3 is made up of 13 amino acids. Germline trimming cut 7 bases from V and 8 bases from J; bases unmatched to any gene: 3. The germline CDR1 and CDR2 sequences are SEHNR and FQNEAQ (reference sequence). CDR3 protein: CASTGTGHSPLHF. The CDR3 DNA follows: TGTGCCAGCACCGGGACAGGGCATTCACCCCTCCACTTT.

This clonotype was found many times. The chain combines TRBV28 with TRBJ2-4; D possibly matches TRBD1 or TRBD2 (6 bases each). The germline gives CDR1 MDHEN, CDR2 SYDVKM. Trimming took off 5 bases at V and 3 bases at J, with 20 bases between the two ends. This CDR3 has 17 amino acids. The CDR3 DNA sequence: TGTGCCAGCAGTCCCGCCCCCCGGGGGCAATACAAAAACATTCAGTACTTC. It yields the protein CASSPAPRGQYKNIQYF.

This clonotype turned up a few times. The chain combines TRBV11-2 with TRBJ2-5; the match to TRBD1 covers 7 bases. J was trimmed by 1 base and V by 3 bases; bases with no gene match: 11. The CDR3 covers 17 residues. Germline values: CDR1 SGHAT, CDR2 FQNNGV. The CDR3 loop reads CASSLLRLDRAQETQYF. For the CDR3, the DNA is TGTGCCAGCAGCTTGTTGAGGCTCGACAGGGCCCAAGAGACCCAGTACTTC.

This clonotype was detected a few times. The chain couples TRBV11-2 to TRBJ2-7, with TRBD1 identical over 9 bases. Germline values: CDR1 SGHAT, CDR2 FQNNGV. Trimming took 3 bases from V and 5 from J; bases not matched to a gene: 8. CDR3 size: 15 residues. The CDR3 DNA reads TGTGCCAGCAGCTTTACCGGGACAGGGCGAGACGAGCAGTACTTC. Protein product: CASSFTGTGRDEQYF.

Points on this clonotype: A much bigger clone sits one base away, suggesting this may be a read error. The chain joins TRBV12-3 or TRBV12-4 to TRBJ2-1; D unclear. The CDR3 sequence is 12 residues long. Here the CDR3 reads CVSRSGLPEQFF. The CDR3, as DNA: TGTGTCAGCAGGTCGGGTCTCCCTGAGCAGTTCTTC.

The V gene is TRBV4-3, the J gene TRBJ2-2, with D possibly being TRBD1 (6 bases). Germline V lookup: CDR1 LGHNA, CDR2 YSLEER. The V end lost 0 bases, the J end lost 7 bases, and 18 bases lay between the germline ends. This CDR3 is 17 amino acids long. In nucleotides, the CDR3 is TGCGCCAGCAGCCAAGAAGTTGCAGGGGCGGGCGGCGGGGAGCTGTTTTTT. The encoded protein is CASSQEVAGAGGGELFF.

The chain links TRBV7-3 to TRBJ1-1; 9 positions agree with TRBD1. The V and J ends lost 5 bases and 3 bases, in that order; junction bases with no gene match: 4. Germline V lookup: CDR1 SGHTA, CDR2 FQGTGA. The CDR3 is made up of 14 amino acids. This chain's CDR3 is CASSPGQGYTEAFF. The CDR3 nucleotides are TGTGCCAGCAGCCCGGGACAGGGTTACACTGAAGCTTTCTTT.

The chain is built from TRBV24-1 and TRBJ2-7, with D possibly TRBD1 on 5 matching bases. Germline CDR1 reads KGHDR; CDR2 reads SFDVKD. The ends were cut back, 6 bases at V and 2 bases at J, with 10 bases in the middle. The CDR3 length is 13 residues. The CDR3 nucleotides are TGTGCCACCAGTTCGGACACAACCTACGAGCAGTACTTC. It specifies CATSSDTTYEQYF.

This clonotype was picked up many times. This chain uses TRBV28 with TRBJ2-3; D is perhaps TRBD1 or TRBD2 (5 bases each). Looked up from germline, CDR1 is MDHEN and CDR2 is SYDVKM. CDR3 length equals 14 residues. V was pared by 4 bases and J by 4 bases, with 12 bases between. Here the CDR3 reads CASSSYGASDTQYF. In DNA form, the CDR3 reads TGTGCCAGCAGTTCGTACGGGGCGTCAGATACGCAGTATTTT.

This clonotype showed up many times. The chain combines TRBV28 with TRBJ2-7, with no clear D. V lost 6 bases and J lost 8, with 14 bases in between. The CDR3 sequence is 12 residues long. The germline CDR1 and CDR2 sequences are MDHEN and SYDVKM. CDR3 region: CASRLATDQQYF. CDR3 sequence (DNA): TGTGCCAGCAGACTGGCGACCGACCAGCAGTACTTC.

This clonotype was counted a few times. The chain has TRBV7-2 and TRBJ1-1; weak D call: TRBD1 (6 bases). Germline CDR1 is SGHTA and CDR2 is FQGNSA. V lost 0 bases and J lost 5, with 19 bases in between. The CDR3 runs 17 residues. The CDR3 is CASSLAPPDRGGTEAFF. The CDR3 DNA reads as TGTGCCAGCAGCTTAGCCCCCCCCGACAGAGGGGGGACTGAAGCTTTCTTT.

The V gene is TRBV10-3, the J gene TRBJ2-1; 9 bases agree with TRBD1. Germline V gene data show CDR1 as ENHRY and CDR2 as SYGVKD. V lost 5 bases and J lost 5; bases outside the gene matches: 7. The CDR3 loop spans 15 amino acids. The CDR3 DNA reads TGTGCCATCAGTATCGGGGGACAGGGCCACAATGAGCAGTTCTTC. It is translated as CAISIGGQGHNEQFF.

The genes are TRBV7-8 and TRBJ2-7; the D gene is possibly TRBD1 (5 bases). V was clipped by 5 bases and J by 4 bases, with 12 bases between them. The CDR3 runs to 13 residues. Per germline, CDR1 SGHVS and CDR2 FQNEAQ. The CDR3: CASSLDKGYEQYF. Written as DNA, the CDR3 is TGTGCCAGCAGCCTGGACAAGGGTTACGAGCAGTACTTC.

This clonotype was counted ten times or more. The gene calls are TRBV4-1 and TRBJ2-6; maybe TRBD2 (6 bases). Germline V CDR1 and CDR2: MGHRA, YSYEKL. This CDR3 contains 17 residues. Trimming removed 4 bases from V and 0 bases from J, with 13 bases in between. The CDR3 DNA reads as TGCGCCAGCAGCCGCGGGGCGGGTTACTCTGGGGCCAACGTCCTGACTTTC. This codes for CASSRGAGYSGANVLTF.

The rearrangement links TRBV7-4 to TRBJ1-5, with D hard to call. Germline CDR1 SGHVT, CDR2 SQSDAQ. Trimming left V 7 bases short and J 0 bases short, with 16 bases between. This CDR3 has 16 residues. The DNA of the CDR3 is TGTGCCAGCATAGCTGTACCTCAGCATAGCAATCAGCCCCAGCATTTT. Protein product: CASIAVPQHSNQPQHF.

This clonotype was recorded at least ten times. The CDR3 DNA reads as TGTGCCAGCAGCCTAGATACTTACGAGCCGGGACAGGGAGAATCACCCCTCCACTTT. Translation: CASSLDTYEPGQGESPLHF. This chain joins TRBV4-2 and TRBJ1-6; 9 bases are shared with TRBD1. The V and J ends lost 4 bases and 10 bases, in that order; junction bases with no gene match: 20. CDR1 LGHNA and CDR2 YNFKEQ come from the germline V gene. The CDR3 length is 19 residues.

This clonotype was seen only once. The V gene is TRBV18, the J gene TRBJ1-3, with D unresolved. The CDR3 has 14 residues. Germline V gene lookup returns CDR1 KGHSH and CDR2 LQKENI. The germline V and J ends were trimmed by 3 bases and 2 bases, with 8 bases remaining between them. The CDR3 nucleotides read TGTGCCAGCTCACCCCTAAGCCCTGGAAACACCATATATTTT. Protein: CASSPLSPGNTIYF.

The gene calls are TRBV5-1 and TRBJ1-1; TRBD1 might be the D (6 bases). CDR3 length: 16 amino acids. CDR1 is SGHRS and CDR2 is YFSETQ in the germline V gene. The V gene lost 1 base and the J gene lost 4 bases, with 17 bases spanning the gap. The CDR3 loop is CASSLTGTRGGTEAFF. The CDR3 region has the DNA TGCGCCAGCAGCTTGACAGGGACCCGCGGAGGCACTGAAGCTTTCTTT. The variable domain in full, with the rest retrieved from reference TRBV5-1 and TRBJ1-1, is KAGVTQTPRYLIKTRGQQVTLSCSPISGHRSVSWYQQTPGQGLQFLFEYFSETQRNKGNFPGRFSGRQFSNSRSEMNVSTLELGDSALYLCASSLTGTRGGTEAFFGQGTRLTVV.

This clonotype was counted at least ten times. The rearrangement links TRBV7-3 to TRBJ2-4, with 8 positions matching TRBD2. The J segment lost 9 bases and the V segment lost 0 bases, leaving 1 base of the junction unmatched. The germline V gene encodes CDR1 SGHTA and CDR2 FQGTGA. The CDR3 sequence is 13 residues long. In DNA form, the CDR3 reads TGTGCCAGCAGCTTAACCCTAGCGGGCATTCAGTACTTC. Residues: CASSLTLAGIQYF. Looking up the rest from reference TRBV7-3 and TRBJ2-4 gives the full variable domain: GAGVSQTPSNKVTEKGKYVELRCDPISGHTALYWYRQSLGQGPEFLIYFQGTGAADDSGLPNDRFFAVRPEGSVSTLKIQRTERGDSAVYLCASSLTLAGIQYFGAGTRLSVL.

This clonotype was recorded a few times. The chain combines TRBV2 with TRBJ2-5; weak D call: TRBD1 (6 bases). V gave up 6 bases and J gave up 0 bases, with 11 bases separating them. Germline V CDR1 and CDR2: SNHLY, FYNNEI. The CDR3 extends over 14 amino acids. CDR3 residues: CASRPTGNQETQYF. The DNA for the CDR3 is TGTGCCAGCAGGCCCACAGGGAACCAAGAGACCCAGTACTTC.

This clonotype was seen a handful of times. The rearrangement uses TRBV7-3 and TRBJ1-2; D gene ambiguous. Germline CDR1 SGHTA, CDR2 FQGTGA. CDR3 length equals 15 residues. V was pared by 1 base and J by 2 bases, with 11 bases between. The DNA of the CDR3 is TGTGCCAGCAGCTTAATGAACGGCAAAAACTATGGCTACACCTTC. Translating it yields CASSLMNGKNYGYTF.